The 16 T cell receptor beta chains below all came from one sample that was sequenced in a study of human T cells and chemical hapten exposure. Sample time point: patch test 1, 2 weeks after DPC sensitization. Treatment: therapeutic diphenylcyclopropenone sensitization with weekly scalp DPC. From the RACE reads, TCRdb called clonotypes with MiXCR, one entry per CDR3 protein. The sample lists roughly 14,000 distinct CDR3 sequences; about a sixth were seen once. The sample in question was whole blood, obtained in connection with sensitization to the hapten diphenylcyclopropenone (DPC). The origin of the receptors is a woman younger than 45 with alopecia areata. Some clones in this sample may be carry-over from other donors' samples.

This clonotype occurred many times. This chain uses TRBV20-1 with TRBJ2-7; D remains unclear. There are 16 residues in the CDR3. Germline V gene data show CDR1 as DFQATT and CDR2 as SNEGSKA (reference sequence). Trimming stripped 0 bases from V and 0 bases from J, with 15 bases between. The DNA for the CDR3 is TGCAGTGCTAGAGAATTAACTCGCGGCAGCTCCTACGAGCAGTACTTC. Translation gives CSARELTRGSSYEQYF.

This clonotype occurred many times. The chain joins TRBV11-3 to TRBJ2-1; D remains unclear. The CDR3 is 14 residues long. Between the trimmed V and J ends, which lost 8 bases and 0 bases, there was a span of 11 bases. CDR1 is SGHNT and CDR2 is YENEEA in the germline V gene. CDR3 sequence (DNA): TGTGCCAGCGGGCCGGATAGCTCCTACAATGAGCAGTTCTTC. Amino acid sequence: CASGPDSSYNEQFF.

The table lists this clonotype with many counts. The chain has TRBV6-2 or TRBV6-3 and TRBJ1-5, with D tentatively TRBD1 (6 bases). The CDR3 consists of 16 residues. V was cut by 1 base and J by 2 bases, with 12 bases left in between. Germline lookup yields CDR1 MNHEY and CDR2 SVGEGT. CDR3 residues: CASSYFTGWGNQPQHF. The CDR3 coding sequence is TGTGCCAGCAGTTACTTCACAGGGTGGGGCAATCAGCCCCAGCATTTT.

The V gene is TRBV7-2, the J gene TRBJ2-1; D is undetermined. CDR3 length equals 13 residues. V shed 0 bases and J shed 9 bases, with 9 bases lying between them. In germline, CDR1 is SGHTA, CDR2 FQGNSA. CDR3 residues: CASSLAQASEQFF. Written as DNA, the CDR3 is TGTGCCAGCAGCTTAGCGCAAGCGTCTGAGCAGTTCTTC.

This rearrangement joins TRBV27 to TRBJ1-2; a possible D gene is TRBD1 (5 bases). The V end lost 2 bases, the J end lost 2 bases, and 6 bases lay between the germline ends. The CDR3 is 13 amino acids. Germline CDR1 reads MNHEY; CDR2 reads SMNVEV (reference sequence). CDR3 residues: CASSLRQNYGYTF. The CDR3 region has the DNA TGTGCCAGCAGTTTAAGACAGAACTATGGCTACACCTTC.

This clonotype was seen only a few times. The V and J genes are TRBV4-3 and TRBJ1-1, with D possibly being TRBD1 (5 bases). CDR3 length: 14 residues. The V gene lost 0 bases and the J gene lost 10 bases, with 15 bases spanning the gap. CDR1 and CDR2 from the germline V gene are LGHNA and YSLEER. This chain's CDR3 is CASSQDAATGGAFF. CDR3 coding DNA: TGCGCCAGCAGCCAAGATGCAGCCACTGGGGGAGCTTTCTTT.

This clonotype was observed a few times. Here the CDR3 reads CASSLSVLNEKLFF. Here the CDR3 DNA reads TGTGCCAGCAGTTTATCGGTCCTTAATGAAAAACTGTTTTTT. The chain is built from TRBV27 and TRBJ1-4; D remains ambiguous. The CDR3 consists of 14 residues. Germline V gene data show CDR1 as MNHEY and CDR2 as SMNVEV (reference sequence). V dropped 0 bases and J dropped 4 bases, with 6 bases sitting between them. Complete variable domain (other parts from reference TRBV27 and TRBJ1-4): EAQVTQNPRYLITVTGKKLTVTCSQNMNHEYMSWYRQDPGLGLRQIYYSMNVEVTDKGDVPEGYKVSRKEKRNFPLILESPSPNQTSLYFCASSLSVLNEKLFFGSGTQLSVL.

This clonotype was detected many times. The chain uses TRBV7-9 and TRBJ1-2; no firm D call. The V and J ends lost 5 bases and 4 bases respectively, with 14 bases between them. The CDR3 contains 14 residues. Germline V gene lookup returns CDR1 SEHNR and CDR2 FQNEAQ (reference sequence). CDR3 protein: CASSPSQMGYGYTF. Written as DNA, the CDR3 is TGTGCCAGCAGCCCCAGTCAGATGGGCTATGGCTACACCTTC.

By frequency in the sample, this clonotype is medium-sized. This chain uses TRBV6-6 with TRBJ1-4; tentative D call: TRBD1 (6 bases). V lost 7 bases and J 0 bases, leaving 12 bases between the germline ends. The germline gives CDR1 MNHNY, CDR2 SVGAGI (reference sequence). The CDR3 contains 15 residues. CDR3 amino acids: CASTGQGTTNEKLFF. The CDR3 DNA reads TGTGCCAGCACAGGGCAGGGGACAACTAATGAAAAACTGTTTTTT.

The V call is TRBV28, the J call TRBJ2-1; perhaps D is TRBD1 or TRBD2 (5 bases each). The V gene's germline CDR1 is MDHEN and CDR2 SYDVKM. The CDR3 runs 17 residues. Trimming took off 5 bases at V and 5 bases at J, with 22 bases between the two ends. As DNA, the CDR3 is TGTGCCAGCAGTACCCCCTCTCTGGGGACGAACCACAATGAGCAGTTCTTC. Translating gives CASSTPSLGTNHNEQFF.

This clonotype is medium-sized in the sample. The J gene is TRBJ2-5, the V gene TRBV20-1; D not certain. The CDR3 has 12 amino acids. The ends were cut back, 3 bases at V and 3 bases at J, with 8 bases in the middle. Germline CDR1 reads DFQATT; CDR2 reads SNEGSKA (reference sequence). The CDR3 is CSASHSKETQYF. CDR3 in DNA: TGCAGTGCTAGTCATAGTAAAGAGACCCAGTACTTC.

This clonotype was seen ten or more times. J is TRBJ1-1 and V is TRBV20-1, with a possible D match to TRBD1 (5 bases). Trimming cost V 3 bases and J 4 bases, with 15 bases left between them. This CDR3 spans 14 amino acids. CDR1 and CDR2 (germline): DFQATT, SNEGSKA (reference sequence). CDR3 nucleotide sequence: TGCAGTGCTAGTTTGTGGGGCCGTTCCACTGAAGCTTTCTTT. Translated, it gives CSASLWGRSTEAFF.

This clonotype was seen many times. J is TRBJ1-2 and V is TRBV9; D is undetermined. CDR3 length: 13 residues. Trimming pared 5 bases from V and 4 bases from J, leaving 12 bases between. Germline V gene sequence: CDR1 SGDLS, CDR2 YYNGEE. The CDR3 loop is CASSLGSSYGYTF. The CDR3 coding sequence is TGTGCCAGCAGTTTGGGAAGTAGCTATGGCTACACCTTC.

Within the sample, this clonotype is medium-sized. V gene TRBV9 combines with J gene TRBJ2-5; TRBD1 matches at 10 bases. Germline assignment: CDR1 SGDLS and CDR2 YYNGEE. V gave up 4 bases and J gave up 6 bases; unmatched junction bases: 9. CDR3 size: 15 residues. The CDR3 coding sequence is TGTGCCAGCAGCACAGGACAGGGGGGTTTACAGACCCAGTACTTC. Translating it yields CASSTGQGGLQTQYF.

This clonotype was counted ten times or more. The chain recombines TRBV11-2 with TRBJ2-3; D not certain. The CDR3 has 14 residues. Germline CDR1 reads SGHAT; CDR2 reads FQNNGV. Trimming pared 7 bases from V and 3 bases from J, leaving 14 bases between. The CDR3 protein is CASTALEPTDTQYF. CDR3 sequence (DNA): TGTGCCAGCACCGCCCTGGAGCCTACAGATACGCAGTATTTT.

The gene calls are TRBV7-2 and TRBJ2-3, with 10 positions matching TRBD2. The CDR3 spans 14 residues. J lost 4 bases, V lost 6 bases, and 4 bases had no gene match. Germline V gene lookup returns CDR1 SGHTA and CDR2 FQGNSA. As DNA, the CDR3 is TGTGCCAGCAGTCCTAGCGGGAGCTCAGATACGCAGTATTTT. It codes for CASSPSGSSDTQYF.